Reported below is one T cell receptor beta chain. Other DNA sequences of this sample code for an identical CDR3. Germline CDR1 and CDR2: SGHRS and YFSETQ. V shed 0 bases, J shed 4 bases, and the junction held 2 bases outside the gene matches. CDR3 length: 15 residues. This entry comes from a study of blood T cell repertoires in COVID-19. At the level of the study: Samples taken during acute and convalescent COVID-19 were collected in the United States, Italy and Spain. T cells, B-cell-depleted T cells, or PBMCs provided the cDNA or gDNA that served as material.

Authors' processing steps: Nucleated cell counts were estimated from reference gene primer amplification. Method: immunoSEQ multiplex PCR; TCRdb's copy keeps in-frame clones and lacks some. V, J and clone size are taken as reported in that table, and D and trimming were inferred from the DNA itself. The sample contains around 220,000 clones, approximately 80% of which appear only once. This rearrangement joins TRBV5-1 to TRBJ1-5; the match to TRBD1 covers 9 bases. The sample was peripheral blood. The TCR sequence derives from a woman aged 40 to 55 with active or convalescent COVID-19. The CDR3 DNA is TGCGCCAGCAGCTTGGAAGGACAGGGGAATCAGCCCCAGCATTTT. This translates into CASSLEGQGNQPQHF.